The 5 T cell receptor beta chains reported below all come from one sample, sequenced in a study of shared clonotypes between healthy human individuals. Data came from immunoSEQ multiplex PCR; TCRdb stores just in-frame clones and leaves some out. The sample lists 1.6 million or so clones; just under 99% were seen once. Sequences were obtained from naive CD4+ T cells sorted from blood. Subset indicated: CD45RA+ positively selected. These receptors were taken from a man under 40 in good health.

J is TRBJ2-2 and V is TRBV10-3, with 7 bases matching TRBD1. V trimming: 7 bases; J trimming: 0 bases; junction bases outside the gene matches: 11. This CDR3 has 17 amino acids. Germline CDR1 is ENHRY and CDR2 is SYGVKD. The CDR3 DNA reads TGTGCCATCACCCCGACTGACAGGGCTCCGAACACCGGGGAGCTGTTTTTT. Its protein is CAITPTDRAPNTGELFF.

V usage is TRBV28 and J usage is TRBJ1-2; no clear D. CDR3 length: 13 residues. V lost 7 bases and J 10 bases, leaving 19 bases between the germline ends. Germline assignment: CDR1 MDHEN and CDR2 SYDVKM. The CDR3: CASKFLGGIFYTF. The CDR3 DNA reads TGTGCCAGCAAATTTCTCGGAGGTATTTTCTACACCTTC.

This clone came up once. V gene TRBV19 combines with J gene TRBJ2-7, with D possibly TRBD2 on 5 matching bases. The CDR3 runs 12 residues. Germline V gives CDR1 LNHDA, CDR2 SQIVND (reference sequence). Trimming cost V 3 bases and J 6 bases, with 9 bases left between them. This CDR3 is CASSIEGGEQYF. The CDR3 bases are TGTGCCAGTAGTATCGAGGGCGGCGAGCAGTACTTC.

This clone was seen a single time. This sequence joins TRBV5-4 and TRBJ2-1, with 8 bases that match TRBD2. V trimming: 1 base; J trimming: 5 bases; junction bases outside the gene matches: 14. Germline CDR1 SGHNT, CDR2 YYREEE (reference sequence). The CDR3 spans 18 residues. The CDR3 protein is CASSLIYGLTSANNEQFF. The CDR3 DNA reads TGTGCCAGCAGCTTGATTTATGGGCTGACTAGCGCCAACAATGAGCAGTTCTTC. Based on the CDR3 plus reference TRBV5-4 and TRBJ2-1, the full variable domain is ETGVTQSPTHLIKTRGQQVTLRCSSQSGHNTVSWYQQALGQGPQFIFQYYREEENGRGNFPPRFSGLQFPNYSSELNVNALELDDSALYLCASSLIYGLTSANNEQFFGPGTRLTVL.

J is TRBJ2-2 and V is TRBV4-3; no firm D call. CDR1 LGHNA and CDR2 YSLEER come from the germline V gene. Trimming cost V 4 bases and J 6 bases, with 6 bases left between them. There are 12 residues in the CDR3. CDR3 bases: TGCGCCAGCAGCCCAATTTCCGGGGAGCTGTTTTTT. Translated: CASSPISGELFF.